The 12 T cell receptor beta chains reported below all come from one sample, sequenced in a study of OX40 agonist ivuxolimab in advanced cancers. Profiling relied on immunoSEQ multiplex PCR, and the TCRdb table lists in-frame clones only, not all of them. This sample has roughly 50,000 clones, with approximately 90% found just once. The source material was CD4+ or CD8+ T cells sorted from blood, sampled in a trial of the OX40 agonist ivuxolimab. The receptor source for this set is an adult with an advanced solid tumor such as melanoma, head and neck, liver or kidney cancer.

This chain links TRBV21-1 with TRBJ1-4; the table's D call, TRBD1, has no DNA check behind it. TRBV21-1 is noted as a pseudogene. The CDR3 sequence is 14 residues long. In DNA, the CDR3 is TGTGCCAGCAGCAAAGAGGCAGGGGATGAAAAACTGTTTTTT. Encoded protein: CASSKEAGDEKLFF.

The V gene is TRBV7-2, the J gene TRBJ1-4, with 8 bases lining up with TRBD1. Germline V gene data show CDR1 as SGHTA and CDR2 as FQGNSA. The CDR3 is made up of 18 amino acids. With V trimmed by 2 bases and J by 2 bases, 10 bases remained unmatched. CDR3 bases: TGTGCCAGCAGCTTACCCAAGGGACAGGCCGGGACTAATGAAAAACTGTTTTTT. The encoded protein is CASSLPKGQAGTNEKLFF. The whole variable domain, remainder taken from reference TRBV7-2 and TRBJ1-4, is GAGVSQSPSNKVTEKGKDVELRCDPISGHTALYWYRQSLGQGLEFLIYFQGNSAPDKSGLPSDRFSAERTGGSVSTLTIQRTQQEDSAVYLCASSLPKGQAGTNEKLFFGSGTQLSVL.

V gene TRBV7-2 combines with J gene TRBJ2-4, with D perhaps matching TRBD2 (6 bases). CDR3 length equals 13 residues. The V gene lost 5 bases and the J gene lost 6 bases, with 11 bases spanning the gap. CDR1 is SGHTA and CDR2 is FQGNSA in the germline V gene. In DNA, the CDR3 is TGTGCCAGCAGCGACGGGGGAGGAAACATTCAGTACTTC. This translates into CASSDGGGNIQYF.

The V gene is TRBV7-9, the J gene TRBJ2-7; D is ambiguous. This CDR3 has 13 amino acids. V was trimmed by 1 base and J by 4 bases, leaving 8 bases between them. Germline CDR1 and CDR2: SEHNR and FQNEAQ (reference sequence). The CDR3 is CASSLEVHYEQYF. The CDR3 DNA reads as TGTGCCAGCAGCTTAGAGGTCCATTACGAGCAGTACTTC.

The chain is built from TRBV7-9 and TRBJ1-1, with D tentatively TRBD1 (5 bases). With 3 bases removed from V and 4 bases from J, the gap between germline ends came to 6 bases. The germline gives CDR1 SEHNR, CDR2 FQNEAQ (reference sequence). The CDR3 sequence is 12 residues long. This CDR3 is CASSFQGTEAFF. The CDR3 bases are TGTGCCAGCAGCTTTCAGGGCACTGAAGCTTTCTTT.

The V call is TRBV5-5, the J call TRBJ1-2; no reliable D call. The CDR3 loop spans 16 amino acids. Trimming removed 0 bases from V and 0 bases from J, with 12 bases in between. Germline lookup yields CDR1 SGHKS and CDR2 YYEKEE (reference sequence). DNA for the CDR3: TGTGCCAGCAGCTTGGAGACGGCCTTCCCTAACTATGGCTACACCTTC. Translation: CASSLETAFPNYGYTF.

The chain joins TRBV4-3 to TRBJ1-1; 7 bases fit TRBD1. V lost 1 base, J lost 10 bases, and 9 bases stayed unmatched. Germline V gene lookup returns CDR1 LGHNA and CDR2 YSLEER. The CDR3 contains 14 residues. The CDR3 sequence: CASSQVGGAVGAFF. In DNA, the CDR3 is TGCGCCAGCAGCCAAGTAGGGGGCGCGGTTGGAGCTTTCTTT.

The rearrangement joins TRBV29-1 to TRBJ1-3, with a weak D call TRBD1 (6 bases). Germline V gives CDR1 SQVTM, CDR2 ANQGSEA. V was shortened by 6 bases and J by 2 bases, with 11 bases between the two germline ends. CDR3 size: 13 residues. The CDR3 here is CSVGGGTGNTIYF. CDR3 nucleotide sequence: TGCAGCGTCGGAGGGGGTACTGGAAACACCATATATTTT.

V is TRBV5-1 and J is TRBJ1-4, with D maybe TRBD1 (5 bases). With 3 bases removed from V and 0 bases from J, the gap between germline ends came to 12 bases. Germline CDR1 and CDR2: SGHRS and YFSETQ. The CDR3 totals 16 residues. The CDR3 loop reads CASSWRGPATNEKLFF. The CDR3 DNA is TGCGCCAGCAGCTGGCGGGGCCCTGCAACTAATGAAAAACTGTTTTTT.

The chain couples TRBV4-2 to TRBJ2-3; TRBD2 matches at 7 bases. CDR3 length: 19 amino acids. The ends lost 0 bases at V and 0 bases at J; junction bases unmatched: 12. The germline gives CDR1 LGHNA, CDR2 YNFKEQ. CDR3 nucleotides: TGTGCCAGCAGCCAAGAAAGCTTTATGGGGGGGGGAAGCACAGATACGCAGTATTTT. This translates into CASSQESFMGGGSTDTQYF.

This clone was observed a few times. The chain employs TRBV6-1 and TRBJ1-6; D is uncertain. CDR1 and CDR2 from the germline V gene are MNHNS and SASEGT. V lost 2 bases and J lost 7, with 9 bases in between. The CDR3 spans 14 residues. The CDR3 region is CASSEPGFNSPLHF. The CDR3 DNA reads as TGTGCCAGCAGTGAACCCGGTTTCAATTCACCCCTCCACTTT.

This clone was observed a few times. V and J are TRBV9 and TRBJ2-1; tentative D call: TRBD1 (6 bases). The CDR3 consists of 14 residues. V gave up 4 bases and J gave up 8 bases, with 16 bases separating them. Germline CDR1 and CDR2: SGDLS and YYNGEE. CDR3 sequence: CASSIGDTGDEQFF. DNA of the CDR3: TGTGCCAGCAGCATCGGGGACACCGGGGATGAGCAGTTCTTC.